Reported below is one T cell receptor (beta chain). The data stem from a study of blood T cell repertoires in COVID-19. About the research overall: Samples of COVID-19 (acute and convalescent) were obtained from the United States, Italy and Spain. Nucleic acid was either cDNA or gDNA, and it came from T cells, B-cell-depleted T cells, or PBMCs.

With 6 bases clipped from V and 5 bases from J, the junction kept 11 bases outside the gene matches. This CDR3 spans 15 amino acids. The germline gives CDR1 SGHRS, CDR2 YFSETQ. Authors' analysis steps: The assay estimated nucleated cells by amplifying reference gene primers. Repertoires were generated with immunoSEQ multiplex PCR, while TCRdb's copy carries only in-frame clones and drops some. That table furnishes V, J and clone size, whereas the DNA furnished D and trimming. Among 250,000 or so clones listed, roughly 86% were seen once. This clonotype originated in a man older than 75 with acute or convalescent COVID-19. This chain connects TRBV5-1 to TRBJ2-7; TRBD1 aligns across 10 bases. Sequencing input: peripheral blood. The CDR3 region is CASTSPGTGVNEQYF. The CDR3 DNA sequence: TGCGCCAGCACATCCCCCGGGACAGGGGTCAACGAGCAGTACTTC. Using reference TRBV5-1 and TRBJ2-7 for the parts outside the CDR3, the full variable domain is KAGVTQTPRYLIKTRGQQVTLSCSPISGHRSVSWYQQTPGQGLQFLFEYFSETQRNKGNFPGRFSGRQFSNSRSEMNVSTLELGDSALYLCASTSPGTGVNEQYFGPGTRLTVT.